This T cell receptor (beta chain) is drawn from a study of CD4 T cells in relation to SARS-CoV-2 and coronaviruses. Profiled with immunoSEQ multiplex PCR; TCRdb holds only in-frame clones, not every one. The sample gives roughly 45,000 clones, around 80% of which show up once; about 1.3% is in the top ten. J gave up 6 bases and V 2 bases, and 11 bases lay outside the gene matches. The CDR3 extends over 15 amino acids. In germline, CDR1 is GTSNPN, CDR2 SVGIG (reference sequence). For approximately 10 days, some 9.7 x 10^4 sorted CD4+ cells grew with T cell-depleted PBMCs and CEF. Worth noting for this clone: Its antigen remains unidentified.

Sequencing used naive CD4+ T cells from PBMCs, cultured in vitro. Stated subset: naive CD4+ T cells isolated by negative enrichment. The rearrangement links TRBV30 to TRBJ2-7; 9 bases are shared with TRBD1. The TCR comes from an adult with COVID-19. The CDR3 is CAWSPGTGPGIEQYF. The DNA for the CDR3 is TGTGCCTGGAGTCCTGGGACAGGGCCGGGCATCGAGCAGTACTTC.